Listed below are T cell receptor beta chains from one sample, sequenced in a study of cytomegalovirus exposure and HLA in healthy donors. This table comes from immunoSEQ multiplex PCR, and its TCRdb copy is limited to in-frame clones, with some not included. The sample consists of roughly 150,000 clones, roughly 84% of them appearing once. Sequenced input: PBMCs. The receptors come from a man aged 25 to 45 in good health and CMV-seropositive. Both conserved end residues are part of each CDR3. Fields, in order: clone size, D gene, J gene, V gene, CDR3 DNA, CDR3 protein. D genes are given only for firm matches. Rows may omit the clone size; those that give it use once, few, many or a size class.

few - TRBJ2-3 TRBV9 TGTGCCAGCAGCTCCCGACTAGCAGATACGCAGTATTTT CASSSRLADTQYF
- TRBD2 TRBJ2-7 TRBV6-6 TGTGCCAGCAGCCGTAGCGGGTACTCCTACGAGCAGTACTTC CASSRSGYSYEQYF
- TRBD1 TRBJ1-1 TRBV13 TGTGCCAGCAGTCTGGACAGGGACGACACTGAAGCTTTCTTT CASSLDRDDTEAFF
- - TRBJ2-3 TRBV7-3 TGTGCCAGCAGCTCCCCCCCGGATACGCAGTATTTT CASSSPPDTQYF
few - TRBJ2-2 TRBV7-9 TGTGCCAGCAGCTTACACGGGGTGGGCACCGGGGAGCTGTTTTTT CASSLHGVGTGELFF
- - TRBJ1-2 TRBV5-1 TGCGCCAGCAGCGGCTCCGGGGTCGGGTATGGCTACACCTTC CASSGSGVGYGYTF
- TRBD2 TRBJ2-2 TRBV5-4 TGTGCCAGCAGCTTGGTGCCTAGCGGGAGTGACGGGGAGCTGTTTTTT CASSLVPSGSDGELFF
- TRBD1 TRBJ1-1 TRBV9 TGTGCCAGCAGCCCCCAGTCGGCAGGGGGGCGAGCTTTCTTT CASSPQSAGGRAFF
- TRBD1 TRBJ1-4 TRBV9 TGTGCCAGCAGCGTCGGACAGGGTATGAGAGGTGAAAAACTGTTTTTT CASSVGQGMRGEKLFF
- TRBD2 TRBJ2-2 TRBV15 TGTGCCACCAGCAGAGGGGGGACTAGCACCACCGGGGAGCTGTTTTTT CATSRGGTSTTGELFF
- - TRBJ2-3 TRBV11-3 TGTGCCAGCAGCGGGACTGGCACAGATACGCAGTATTTT CASSGTGTDTQYF
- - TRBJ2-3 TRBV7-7 TGTGCCAGCAGCTCCCAGGGGAGCACAGATACGCAGTATTTT CASSSQGSTDTQYF
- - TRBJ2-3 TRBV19 TGTGCCAGTAGTAAGACCGGGAGTTGGGCCACAGATACGCAGTATTTT CASSKTGSWATDTQYF
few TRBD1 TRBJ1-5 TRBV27 TGTGCCAGCGGACGACAGGGTCAGCCCCAGCATTTT CASGRQGQPQHF
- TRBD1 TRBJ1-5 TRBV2 TGTGCCAGCAGTGGGACAGGGGTGGATCAGCCCCAGCATTTT CASSGTGVDQPQHF
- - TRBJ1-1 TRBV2 TGTGCCAGCAGTGATCAGCAGGTCAACACTGAAGCTTTCTTT CASSDQQVNTEAFF
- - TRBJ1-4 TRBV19 TGTGCCAGTACCTATAGGTTGGGCAGGGATGAAAAACTGTTTTTT CASTYRLGRDEKLFF
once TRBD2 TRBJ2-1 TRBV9 TGTGCCAGCAGCGTAGGGGGTAGCGGGGAAGCCTACAATGAGCAGTTCTTC CASSVGGSGEAYNEQFF
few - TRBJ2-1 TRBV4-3 TGCGCCAGCAGCCCCTATCCACAGGGAACCCCCTACAATGAGCAGTTCTTC CASSPYPQGTPYNEQFF
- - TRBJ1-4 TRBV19 TGTGCCAGCCGGAGACAGTTTAATGAAAAACTGTTTTTT CASRRQFNEKLFF
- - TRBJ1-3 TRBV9 TGTGCCAGCAGCGTAGTTGGGGGCGCTGGAAACACCATATATTTT CASSVVGGAGNTIYF
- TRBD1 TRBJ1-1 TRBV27 TGTGCCAGCCGGCCCGTGACAGGGAAGACTGAAGCTTTCTTT CASRPVTGKTEAFF
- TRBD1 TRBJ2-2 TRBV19 TGTGCCAGTAGTATCAGGGGGTCGAACACCGGGGAGCTGTTTTTT CASSIRGSNTGELFF
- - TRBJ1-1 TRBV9 TGTGCCAGCAGCCTTTGGGGGGGCACTGAAGCTTTCTTT CASSLWGGTEAFF
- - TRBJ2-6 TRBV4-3 TGCGCCAGCAGCCAAGATAGTACGGGTACAGGGGCCAACGTCCTGACTTTC CASSQDSTGTGANVLTF
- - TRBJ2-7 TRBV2 TGTGCCAGCAGTGACCCAGGGGAAGTCTACGAGCAGTACTTC CASSDPGEVYEQYF